These T cell receptor beta chains were read from a single sample in a study of blood T cell repertoires in COVID-19. Method: immunoSEQ multiplex PCR; TCRdb's copy keeps in-frame clones and lacks some. The sample yields 65,000 or so clones, around four fifths seen once. Sequenced material: peripheral blood. The source of these receptors is a man in his 60s with acute or convalescent COVID-19. CDR3s include the opening cysteine and the closing phenylalanine or tryptophan. The order of the fields is V gene, D gene, CDR3 protein. A D gene is named only where the DNA matches it firmly.

TRBV18,TRBD1,CASSPITGESGELFF
TRBV11-2,TRBD2,CASSLDGAGGLPNEQFF
TRBV27,NA,CASSPKSGPLFYGYTF
TRBV18,NA,CASSPGSPYEQYF
TRBV24-1,NA,CATKEDNYGKKQFF
TRBV5-6,NA,CASSLTGGPGGETQYF
TRBV7-3,NA,CASSFDITGLQYF
TRBV5-4,TRBD1,CASSTGQLNTEAFF
TRBV18,NA,CASSQSETGELFF
TRBV30,TRBD1,CAWSGQGWTEAFF
TRBV5-4,TRBD1,CASSPVTGDTGELFF
TRBV29-1,NA,CSVGPGTREGYTF
TRBV12-3/TRBV12-4,NA,CASSFRGGAFF
TRBV5-1,NA,CASSLDPGTPYEQYF
TRBV30,NA,CAWKGGTGELFF